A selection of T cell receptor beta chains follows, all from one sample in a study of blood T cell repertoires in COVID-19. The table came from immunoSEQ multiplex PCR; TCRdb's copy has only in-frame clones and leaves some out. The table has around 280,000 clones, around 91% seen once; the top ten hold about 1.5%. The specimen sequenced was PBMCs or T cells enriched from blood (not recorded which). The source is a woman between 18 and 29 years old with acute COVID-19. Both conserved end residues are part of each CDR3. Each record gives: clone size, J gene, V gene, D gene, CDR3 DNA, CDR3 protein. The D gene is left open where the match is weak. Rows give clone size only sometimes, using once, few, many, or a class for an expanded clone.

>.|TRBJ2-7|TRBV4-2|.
TGTGCCAGCAGCCAAGGGGCCAGCGGGACAAAGTACGAGCAGTACTTC
CASSQGASGTKYEQYF
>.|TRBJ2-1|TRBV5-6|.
TGTGCCAGCAGCTTTTGGATGGGCGCCTACAATGAGCAGTTCTTC
CASSFWMGAYNEQFF
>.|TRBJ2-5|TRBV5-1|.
TGCGCCAGCAGCTTGCAGGGACTCCAAGAGACCCAGTACTTC
CASSLQGLQETQYF
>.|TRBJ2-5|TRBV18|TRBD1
TGTGCCAGCTCACCGGACAGGGGTCGAGAGACCCAGTACTTC
CASSPDRGRETQYF
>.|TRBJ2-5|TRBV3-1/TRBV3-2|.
TGTGCCAGCAGCGGTAACAATCCTTTCTCTGAGACCCAGTACTTC
CASSGNNPFSETQYF
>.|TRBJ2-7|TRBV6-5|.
TGTGCCAGTGGGGAAGTCCGAGGGTCCTCATACGAGCAGTACTTC
CASGEVRGSSYEQYF
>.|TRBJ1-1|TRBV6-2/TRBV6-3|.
TGTGCCAGCAGCCACGGGACTTACACTGAAGCTTTCTTT
CASSHGTYTEAFF
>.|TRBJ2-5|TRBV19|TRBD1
TGTGCCAGTAGTTCCCGGGGACAGGGGGCTCGCGAGACCCAGTACTTC
CASSSRGQGARETQYF
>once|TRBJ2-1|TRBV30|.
TGTGCCTGGAGTACCGGGTCCCTCCCCCGCAATGAGCAGTTCTTC
CAWSTGSLPRNEQFF
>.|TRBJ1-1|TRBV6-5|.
TGTGCCTGCTGGCGGGGGACGAACACTGAAGCTTTCTTT
CACWRGTNTEAFF
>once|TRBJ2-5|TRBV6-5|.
TGTGCCAGCAGTTATACGCGTCTAGAGACCCAGTACTTC
CASSYTRLETQYF
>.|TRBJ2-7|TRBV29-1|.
TGCAGCGTTGAAGTCAGGGCGTACGAGCAGTACTTC
CSVEVRAYEQYF
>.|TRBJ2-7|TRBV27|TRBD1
TGTGCCAGCAGTTTGCTTTCCCCCGGGACAGGGATTTTAGGGAGCTCCTACGAGCAGTACTTC
CASSLLSPGTGILGSSYEQYF
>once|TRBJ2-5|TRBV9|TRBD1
TGTGCCAGCAGCGCCGGACAGGGAGGAGAGACCCAGTACTTC
CASSAGQGGETQYF
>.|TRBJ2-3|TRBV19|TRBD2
TGTGCCAGTAGTATAGAGTCAGCGTTACTAGCGGGAGGGTCTAGCACAGATACGCAGTATTTT
CASSIESALLAGGSSTDTQYF
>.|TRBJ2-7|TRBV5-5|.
TGTGCCAGCAGCCCCTGGGGCAGCGAGCAGTACTTC
CASSPWGSEQYF
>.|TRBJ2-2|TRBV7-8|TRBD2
TGTGCCAGCAGCTTGCGGCGGGAGCCCACCGGGGAGCTGTTTTTT
CASSLRREPTGELFF
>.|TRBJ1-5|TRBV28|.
TGTGCCAGCCGCGGAGGGGCCAATCAGCCCCAGCATTTT
CASRGGANQPQHF
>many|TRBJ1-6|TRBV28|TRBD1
TGTGCCAGCAGACACGGGGACAGGGAGAATTCACCCCTCCACTTT
CASRHGDRENSPLHF
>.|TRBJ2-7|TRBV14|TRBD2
TGTGCCAGCAGCCAACTGTCGGGACTAGCGGGCTTCTACGAGCAGTACTTC
CASSQLSGLAGFYEQYF
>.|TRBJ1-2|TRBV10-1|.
TGCGCCAGCAGTGAGTCAGGGAGAAACTATGGCTACACCTTC
CASSESGRNYGYTF
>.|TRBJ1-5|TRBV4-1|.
TGCGCCAGCAGCCAAGTTAGCCAGTCCGGTCAGCCCCAGCATTTT
CASSQVSQSGQPQHF
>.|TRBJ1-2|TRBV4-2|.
TGTGCCAGCAGCCAAGGGGTAACGTCGGGCTATGGCTACACCTTC
CASSQGVTSGYGYTF
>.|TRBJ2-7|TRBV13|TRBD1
TGTGCCAGCAGCCCAACCAGGACAGGGGGCGTCTACGAGCAGTACTTC
CASSPTRTGGVYEQYF
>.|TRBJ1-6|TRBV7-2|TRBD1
TGTGCCAGCAGCTTTACAGGGGGCTTAAATTCACCCCTCCACTTT
CASSFTGGLNSPLHF
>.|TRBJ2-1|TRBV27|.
TGTGCCAGCAGCACGGTCTATATAGAGGGCCGAGACAATGAGCAGTTCTTC
CASSTVYIEGRDNEQFF
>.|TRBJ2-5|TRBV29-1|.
TGCAGCGTTGAGGCAGGGGTGGAGACCCAGTACTTC
CSVEAGVETQYF
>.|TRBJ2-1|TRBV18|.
TGTGCCAGCTCACCGTCCCAAAACAATGAGCAGTTCTTC
CASSPSQNNEQFF